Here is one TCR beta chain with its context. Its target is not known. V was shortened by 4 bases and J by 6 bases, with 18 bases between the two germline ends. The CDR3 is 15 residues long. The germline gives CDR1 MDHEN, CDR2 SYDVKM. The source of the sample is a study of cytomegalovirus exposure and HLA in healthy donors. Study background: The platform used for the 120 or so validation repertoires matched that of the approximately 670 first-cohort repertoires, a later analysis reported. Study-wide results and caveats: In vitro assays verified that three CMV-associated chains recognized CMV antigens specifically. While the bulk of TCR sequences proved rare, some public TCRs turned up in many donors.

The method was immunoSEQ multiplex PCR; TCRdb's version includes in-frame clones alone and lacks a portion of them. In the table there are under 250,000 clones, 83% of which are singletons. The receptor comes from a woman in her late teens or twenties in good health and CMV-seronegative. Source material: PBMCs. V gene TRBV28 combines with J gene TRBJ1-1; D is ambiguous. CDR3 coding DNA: TGTGCCAGCAGTTCCCCGGCGGATAACGCTCCTGAAGCTTTCTTT. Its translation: CASSSPADNAPEAFF.